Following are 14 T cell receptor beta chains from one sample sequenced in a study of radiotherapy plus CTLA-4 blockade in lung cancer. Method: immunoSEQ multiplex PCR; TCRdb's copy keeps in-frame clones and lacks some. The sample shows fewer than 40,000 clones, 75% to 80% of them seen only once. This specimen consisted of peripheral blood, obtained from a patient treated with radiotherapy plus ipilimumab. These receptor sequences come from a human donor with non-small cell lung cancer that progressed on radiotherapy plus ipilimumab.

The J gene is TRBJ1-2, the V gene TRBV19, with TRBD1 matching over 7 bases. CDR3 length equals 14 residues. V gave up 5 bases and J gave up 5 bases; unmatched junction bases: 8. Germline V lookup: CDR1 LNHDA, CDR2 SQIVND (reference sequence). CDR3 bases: TGTGCCAGTAGTCTTCGGGACAGATTTTATGGCTACACCTTC. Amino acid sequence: CASSLRDRFYGYTF.

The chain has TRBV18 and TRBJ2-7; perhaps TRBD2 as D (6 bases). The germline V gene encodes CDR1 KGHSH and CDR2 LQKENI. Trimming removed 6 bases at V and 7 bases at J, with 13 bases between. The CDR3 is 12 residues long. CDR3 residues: CASSSAGLEQYF. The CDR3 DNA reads TGTGCCAGCTCTTCAGCGGGTTTGGAGCAGTACTTC.

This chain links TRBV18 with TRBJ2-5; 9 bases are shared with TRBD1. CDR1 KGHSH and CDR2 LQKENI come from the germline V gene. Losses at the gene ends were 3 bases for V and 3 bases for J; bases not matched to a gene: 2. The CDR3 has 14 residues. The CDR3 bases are TGTGCCAGCTCACCCTGGGACAGGGAAGAGACCCAGTACTTC. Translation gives CASSPWDREETQYF.

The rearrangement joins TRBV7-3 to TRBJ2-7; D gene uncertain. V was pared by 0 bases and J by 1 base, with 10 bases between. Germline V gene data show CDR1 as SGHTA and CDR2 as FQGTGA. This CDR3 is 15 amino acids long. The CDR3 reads CASSLTVGGSYEQYF. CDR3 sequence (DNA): TGTGCCAGCAGCTTAACGGTCGGCGGTTCCTACGAGCAGTACTTC.

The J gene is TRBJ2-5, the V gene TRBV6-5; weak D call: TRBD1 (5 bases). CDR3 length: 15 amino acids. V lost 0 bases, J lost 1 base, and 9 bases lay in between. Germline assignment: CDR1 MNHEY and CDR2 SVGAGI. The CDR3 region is CASSYSPRAQETQYF. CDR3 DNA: TGTGCCAGCAGTTACTCACCCAGGGCCCAAGAGACCCAGTACTTC.

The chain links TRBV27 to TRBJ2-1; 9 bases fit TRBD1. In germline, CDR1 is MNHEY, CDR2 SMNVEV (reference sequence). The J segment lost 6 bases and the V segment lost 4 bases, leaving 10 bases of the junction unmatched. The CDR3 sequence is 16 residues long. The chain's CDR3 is CASSSLKDRGRNEQFF. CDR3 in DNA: TGTGCCAGCAGTTCCCTTAAGGACAGGGGCCGCAATGAGCAGTTCTTC.

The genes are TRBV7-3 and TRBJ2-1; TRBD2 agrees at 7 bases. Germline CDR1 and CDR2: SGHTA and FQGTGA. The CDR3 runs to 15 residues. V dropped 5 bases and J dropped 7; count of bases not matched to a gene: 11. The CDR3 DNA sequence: TGTGCCAGCAGCGAAGGAAGCGGGGAGGCGAATGAGCAGTTCTTC. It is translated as CASSEGSGEANEQFF.

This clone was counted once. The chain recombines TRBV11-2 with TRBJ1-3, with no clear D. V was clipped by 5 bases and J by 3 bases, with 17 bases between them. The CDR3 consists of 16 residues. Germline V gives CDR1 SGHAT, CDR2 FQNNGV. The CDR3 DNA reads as TGTGCCAGCAGCGCTCCGGGGAGGGTTAATGGAAACACCATATATTTT. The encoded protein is CASSAPGRVNGNTIYF. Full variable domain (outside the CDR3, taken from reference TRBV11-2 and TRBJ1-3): EAGVAQSPRYKIIEKRQSVAFWCNPISGHATLYWYQQILGQGPKLLIQFQNNGVVDDSQLPKDRFSAERLKGVDSTLKIQPAKLEDSAVYLCASSAPGRVNGNTIYFGEGSWLTVV.

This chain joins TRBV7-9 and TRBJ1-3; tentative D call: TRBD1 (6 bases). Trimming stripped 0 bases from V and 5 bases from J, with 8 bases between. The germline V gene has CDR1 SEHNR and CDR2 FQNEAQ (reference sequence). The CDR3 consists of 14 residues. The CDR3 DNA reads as TGTGCCAGCAGCTTAGCCGGGACACGAAACACCATATATTTT. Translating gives CASSLAGTRNTIYF.

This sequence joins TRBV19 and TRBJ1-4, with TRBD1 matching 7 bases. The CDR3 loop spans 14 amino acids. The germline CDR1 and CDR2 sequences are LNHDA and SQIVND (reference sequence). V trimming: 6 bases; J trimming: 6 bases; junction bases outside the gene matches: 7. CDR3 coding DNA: TGTGCCAGTAGCCGAGGGGGCGACGATGAAAAACTGTTTTTT. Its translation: CASSRGGDDEKLFF.

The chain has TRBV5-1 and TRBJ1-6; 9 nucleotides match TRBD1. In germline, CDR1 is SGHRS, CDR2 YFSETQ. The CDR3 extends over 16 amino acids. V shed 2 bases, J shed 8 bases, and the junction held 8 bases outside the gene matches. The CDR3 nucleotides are TGCGCCAGCAGCTTCACCGGACAGGGGAGGGATTCACCCCTCCACTTT. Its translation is CASSFTGQGRDSPLHF.

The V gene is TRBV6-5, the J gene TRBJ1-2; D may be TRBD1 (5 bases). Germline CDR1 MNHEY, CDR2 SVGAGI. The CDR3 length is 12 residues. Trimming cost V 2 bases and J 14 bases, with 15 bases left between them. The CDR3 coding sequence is TGTGCCAGCAGTTACACTCAGGGTCCTAAGACCTTC. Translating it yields CASSYTQGPKTF.

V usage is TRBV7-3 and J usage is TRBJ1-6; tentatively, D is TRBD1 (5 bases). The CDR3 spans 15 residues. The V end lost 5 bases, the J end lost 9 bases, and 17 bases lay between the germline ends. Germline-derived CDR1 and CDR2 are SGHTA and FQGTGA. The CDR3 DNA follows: TGTGCCAGCAGCGAACAGGTACAGCCCACTTCACCCCTCCACTTT. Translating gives CASSEQVQPTSPLHF.

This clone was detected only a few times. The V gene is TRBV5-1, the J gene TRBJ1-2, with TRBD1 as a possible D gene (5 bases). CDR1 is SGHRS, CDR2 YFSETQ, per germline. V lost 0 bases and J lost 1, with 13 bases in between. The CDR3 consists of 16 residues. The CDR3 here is CASSLEGRAVNYGYTF. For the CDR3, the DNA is TGCGCCAGCAGCTTGGAGGGCAGGGCGGTTAACTATGGCTACACCTTC.